Following are 9 T cell receptor beta chains from one sample sequenced in a study of cytomegalovirus exposure and HLA in healthy donors. Measured with immunoSEQ multiplex PCR; TCRdb has only the in-frame clones, and not every one. The sample records under 250,000 clones, 80% to 90% being singletons. Sequenced: PBMCs. These receptors originate from a woman under 40 in good health and CMV-seronegative.

The chain combines TRBV5-1 with TRBJ2-7, with a weak D call TRBD1 (5 bases). The CDR3 covers 12 residues. Germline CDR1 reads SGHRS; CDR2 reads YFSETQ. V was trimmed by 3 bases and J by 2 bases, leaving 6 bases between them. CDR3 nucleotide sequence: TGCGCCAGCAGCTGGGGCGCCTACGAGCAGTACTTC. Its translation is CASSWGAYEQYF.

The chain is built from TRBV6-5 and TRBJ2-5; no clear D. V was trimmed by 0 bases and J by 1 base, leaving 6 bases between them. This CDR3 is 14 amino acids long. The germline CDR1 and CDR2 sequences are MNHEY and SVGAGI. The CDR3: CASSYSVSQETQYF. For the CDR3, the DNA is TGTGCCAGCAGTTACTCTGTCAGCCAAGAGACCCAGTACTTC.

The rearrangement uses TRBV6-1 and TRBJ1-2, with D hard to call. Germline CDR1 is MNHNS and CDR2 is SASEGT. V dropped 2 bases and J dropped 5 bases, with 12 bases sitting between them. This CDR3 has 14 residues. The CDR3 DNA reads TGTGCCAGCAGTGAATACATACTACCATATGGCTACACCTTC. This codes for CASSEYILPYGYTF.

This rearrangement joins TRBV29-1 to TRBJ1-2; possible D gene TRBD1, 6 bases. This CDR3 has 12 residues. The germline V gene encodes CDR1 SQVTM and CDR2 ANQGSEA. V was clipped by 5 bases and J by 6 bases, with 13 bases between them. The CDR3 region has the DNA TGCAGCGTTCTGCCAGGGGTTAATGGCTACACCTTC. It specifies CSVLPGVNGYTF.

The chain has TRBV6-5 and TRBJ2-7; 10 bases fit TRBD1. V lost 5 bases, J lost 2 bases, and 6 bases stayed unmatched. The CDR3 length is 15 residues. CDR1 and CDR2 (germline): MNHEY, SVGAGI. The CDR3 region has the DNA TGTGCCAGCAGTCCTGCCGGGACAGGGGCCTACGAGCAGTACTTC. Protein sequence: CASSPAGTGAYEQYF.

The chain couples TRBV7-6 to TRBJ1-2; no clear D gene. The germline V gene encodes CDR1 SGHVS and CDR2 FNYEAQ. The CDR3 runs to 14 residues. The V gene lost 5 bases and the J gene lost 2 bases, with 12 bases spanning the gap. DNA of the CDR3: TGTGCCAGCAGCCCCTCGCGAGGAAACTATGGCTACACCTTC. Protein sequence: CASSPSRGNYGYTF.

The chain uses TRBV7-9 and TRBJ2-7; 12 nucleotides agree with TRBD1. The junction had 8 bases not matched to a gene; V was cut back by 5 bases and J by 6 bases. This CDR3 contains 15 residues. The V gene's germline CDR1 is SEHNR and CDR2 FQNEAQ (reference sequence). The CDR3 coding sequence is TGTGCCAGCAGCCAACGCCGGGACAGGGGGCCCGAGCAGTACTTC. It translates to CASSQRRDRGPEQYF.

The rearrangement joins TRBV15 to TRBJ1-5; 11 bases line up with TRBD1. Germline V gives CDR1 LNHNV, CDR2 YYDKDF (reference sequence). The V segment lost 3 bases and the J segment 7 bases; nucleotides outside the gene matches: 11. CDR3 size: 17 residues. This chain's CDR3 is CATSSGQGATLAQPQHF. The CDR3 nucleotides are TGTGCCACCAGCAGTGGACAGGGGGCCACCCTGGCCCAGCCCCAGCATTTT. The complete variable domain, with remaining parts taken from reference TRBV15 and TRBJ1-5, reads DAMVIQNPRYQVTQFGKPVTLSCSQTLNHNVMYWYQQKSSQAPKLLFHYYDKDFNNEADTPDNFQSRRPNTSFCFLDIRSPGLGDTAMYLCATSSGQGATLAQPQHFGDGTRLSIL.

This clone appeared a few times. This chain joins TRBV28 and TRBJ2-7; tentatively, D is TRBD2 (6 bases). The germline V and J ends were trimmed by 4 bases and 2 bases, with 15 bases remaining between them. The CDR3 is made up of 15 amino acids. CDR1 MDHEN and CDR2 SYDVKM come from the germline V gene. CDR3 protein: CASSSGSGGTYEQYF. The CDR3 DNA reads as TGTGCCAGCAGTTCCGGTAGCGGAGGTACCTACGAGCAGTACTTC.